Presented here are 27 T cell receptor beta chains from one specimen sequenced in a study of blood T cell repertoires in COVID-19. Some clones are missing from TCRdb's copy, which holds only in-frame ones; the method was immunoSEQ multiplex PCR. The sample has approximately 70,000 clones, under 90% seen once. Sequencing was performed on peripheral blood. All receptors derive from a human donor in a cohort sampled during active COVID-19.

V gene TRBV7-8 combines with J gene TRBJ2-2; D not resolved. Trimming left V 5 bases short and J 2 bases short, with 9 bases between. From germline, CDR1 is SGHVS and CDR2 FQNEAQ. The CDR3 contains 14 residues. CDR3 in amino acids: CASSPVSNTGELFF. CDR3 in DNA: TGTGCCAGCAGCCCGGTTTCTAACACCGGGGAGCTGTTTTTT.

The table lists this clone with a count of one. This chain connects TRBV7-9 to TRBJ1-5; no clear D. Trimming took 7 bases from V and 1 from J, leaving 5 bases between them. Germline V lookup: CDR1 SEHNR, CDR2 FQNEAQ (reference sequence). This CDR3 comprises 12 residues. The CDR3 loop reads CASMESNQPQHF. The CDR3 DNA sequence: TGTGCCAGCATGGAGAGCAATCAGCCCCAGCATTTT.

V and J are TRBV3-1 (or the pseudogene TRBV3-2) and TRBJ2-2; 7 bases are shared with TRBD2. The V segment lost 4 bases and the J segment 7 bases; nucleotides outside the gene matches: 15. Germline V gene data show CDR1 as LGHDT and CDR2 as YNNKEL (reference sequence). The CDR3 totals 17 residues. The CDR3 nucleotides read TGTGCCAGCAGCCCCACGGGACTAACCCAAGGAGGCGGGGAGCTGTTTTTT. The encoded protein is CASSPTGLTQGGGELFF.

The sample holds a few counts of this clone. This chain connects TRBV7-9 to TRBJ2-7; D unresolved. Germline CDR1 and CDR2: SEHNR and FQNEAQ (reference sequence). The V end was cut by 7 bases, the J end by 4 bases, with 8 bases between. This CDR3 is built from 11 residues. The CDR3 nucleotides read TGTGCCAGCACGCAGGATTACGAGCAGTACTTC. It encodes CASTQDYEQYF. The full variable domain, its missing parts supplied by reference TRBV7-9 and TRBJ2-7, is DTGVSQNPRHKITKRGQNVTFRCDPISEHNRLYWYRQTLGQGPEFLTYFQNEAQLEKSRLLSDRFSAERPKGSFSTLEIQRTEQGDSAMYLCASTQDYEQYFGPGTRLTVT.

The chain carries TRBV4-3 and TRBJ2-7; D is unclear. CDR1 is LGHNA and CDR2 is YSLEER in the germline V gene. Trimming took off 1 base at V and 3 bases at J, with 19 bases between the two ends. This CDR3 is built from 17 residues. The DNA of the CDR3 is TGCGCCAGCAGCCAAGCCCCCTGGCAGGAAAGAAACTACGAGCAGTACTTC. This gives the protein CASSQAPWQERNYEQYF.

The chain is built from TRBV7-2 and TRBJ1-5; 8 nucleotides align to TRBD1. The CDR3 extends over 15 amino acids. Germline V CDR1 and CDR2: SGHTA, FQGNSA. Losses at the gene ends were 5 bases for V and 4 bases for J; bases not matched to a gene: 7. Here the CDR3 DNA reads TGTGCCAGCAGCGCCGGACAGGGAAGTAATCAGCCCCAGCATTTT. Amino acid sequence: CASSAGQGSNQPQHF.

Here the CDR3 DNA reads TGTGCCAGCAGCCCCAAGGGCCACGGGACTAGTCGCGAGACCCAGTACTTC. This translates into CASSPKGHGTSRETQYF. The J gene is TRBJ2-5, the V gene TRBV7-2, with 8 positions matching TRBD2. The V gene's germline CDR1 is SGHTA and CDR2 FQGNSA. The V segment lost 5 bases and the J segment 5 bases; nucleotides outside the gene matches: 16. The CDR3 has 17 residues. The complete variable domain, with remaining parts taken from reference TRBV7-2 and TRBJ2-5, reads GAGVSQSPSNKVTEKGKDVELRCDPISGHTALYWYRQSLGQGLEFLIYFQGNSAPDKSGLPSDRFSAERTGGSVSTLTIQRTQQEDSAVYLCASSPKGHGTSRETQYFGPGTRLLVL.

This chain joins TRBV28 and TRBJ2-7; 8 nucleotides line up with TRBD1. The V gene's germline CDR1 is MDHEN and CDR2 SYDVKM. Trimming cost V 6 bases and J 2 bases; bases outside gene matches: 6. This CDR3 is 14 amino acids long. Here the CDR3 DNA reads TGTGCCAGCAGCTGGACAGGGAGCACCTACGAGCAGTACTTC. Protein: CASSWTGSTYEQYF.

The chain is built from TRBV27 and TRBJ1-1; 8 positions match TRBD1. In germline, CDR1 is MNHEY, CDR2 SMNVEV (reference sequence). V lost 4 bases and J lost 10; bases outside the gene matches: 5. CDR3 length equals 12 residues. The CDR3 loop reads CASSSVDRGAFF. CDR3 coding DNA: TGTGCCAGCAGTTCCGTTGACAGGGGAGCTTTCTTT.

J is TRBJ1-6 and V is TRBV7-8; the D is unclear. Germline loops: CDR1 SGHVS, CDR2 FQNEAQ. V lost 3 bases and J 5 bases, leaving 11 bases between the germline ends. The CDR3 spans 15 residues. CDR3 region: CASSFETGNNSPLHF. CDR3 DNA sequence: TGTGCCAGCAGCTTTGAGACGGGAAATAATTCACCCCTCCACTTT.

This clone was seen once. The chain combines TRBV5-1 with TRBJ2-3, with TRBD1 as a possible D gene (6 bases). Trimming took off 7 bases at V and 4 bases at J, with 16 bases between the two ends. The CDR3 has 14 residues. CDR1 SGHRS and CDR2 YFSETQ come from the germline V gene. This CDR3 reads CASHRAIESDTQYF. DNA of the CDR3: TGCGCCAGCCACAGGGCCATTGAATCAGATACGCAGTATTTT.

V gene TRBV28 combines with J gene TRBJ2-3; no clear D gene. Germline V gene data show CDR1 as MDHEN and CDR2 as SYDVKM. The CDR3 runs 17 residues. The V and J ends lost 5 bases and 2 bases respectively, with 20 bases between them. Here the CDR3 reads CASSLPPESRNTDTQYF. Here the CDR3 DNA reads TGTGCCAGCAGTCTTCCCCCCGAGTCCAGGAACACAGATACGCAGTATTTT. The full variable domain, in which reference TRBV28 and TRBJ2-3 provide the parts outside the CDR3, is DVKVTQSSRYLVKRTGEKVFLECVQDMDHENMFWYRQDPGLGLRLIYFSYDVKMKEKGDIPEGYSVSREKKERFSLILESASTNQTSMYLCASSLPPESRNTDTQYFGPGTRLTVL.

The rearrangement joins TRBV9 to TRBJ1-3; 7 bases are shared with TRBD1. The CDR3 runs to 14 residues. The germline V gene encodes CDR1 SGDLS and CDR2 YYNGEE. V lost 4 bases, J lost 2 bases, and 3 bases stayed unmatched. The CDR3 DNA reads TGTGCCAGCAGCTCCAGGGGGACTGGAAACACCATATATTTT. Translation: CASSSRGTGNTIYF.

This clone has only one observation. The chain has TRBV18 and TRBJ1-1; TRBD1 matches at 9 bases. The trim removed 2 bases at V and 3 bases at J, leaving 4 bases unmatched. This CDR3 has 15 amino acids. The germline CDR1 and CDR2 sequences are KGHSH and LQKENI. The CDR3 sequence: CASSPIGTGYTEAFF. CDR3 coding DNA: TGTGCCAGCTCACCAATAGGGACAGGGTACACTGAAGCTTTCTTT.

This clone showed up just once. This chain uses TRBV7-2 with TRBJ2-1, with 15 bases lining up with TRBD2. The CDR3 runs 19 residues. V gave up 1 base and J gave up 2 bases; unmatched junction bases: 6. Per the germline V gene, CDR1 is SGHTA and CDR2 is FQGNSA. Here the CDR3 DNA reads TGTGCCAGCAGCTTAGAACCGGGACTAGCGGGAGGTACCTACAATGAGCAGTTCTTC. This translates into CASSLEPGLAGGTYNEQFF.

The rearrangement uses TRBV12-3 or TRBV12-4 and TRBJ1-2; no clear D gene. Trimming took 2 bases from V and 8 from J, leaving 12 bases between them. The CDR3 runs to 13 residues. CDR3 bases: TGTGCCAGCAGTTTAAGGAGTATTAAGGGCTACACCTTC. It encodes CASSLRSIKGYTF.

The V and J genes are TRBV19 and TRBJ1-5; the D gene is possibly TRBD1 (6 bases). CDR3 length: 14 amino acids. The germline V gene encodes CDR1 LNHDA and CDR2 SQIVND (reference sequence). The V gene lost 5 bases and the J gene lost 0 bases, with 8 bases spanning the gap. CDR3 amino acids: CASSGQTSNQPQHF. Here the CDR3 DNA reads TGTGCCAGTAGTGGACAGACTAGCAATCAGCCCCAGCATTTT.

In this sample, this clone turned up once. The J gene is TRBJ2-6, the V gene TRBV4-3, with 14 nucleotides matching TRBD2. The CDR3 length is 19 residues. After removal of 0 bases from V and 0 bases from J, the junction contained 1 base not matched to a gene. Germline values: CDR1 LGHNA, CDR2 YSLEER. In nucleotides, the CDR3 is TGCGCCAGCAGCCAAGAGGGACTAGCGGGGGTCTCTGGGGCCAACGTCCTGACTTTC. Translated, it gives CASSQEGLAGVSGANVLTF.

The chain links TRBV10-3 to TRBJ2-2; TRBD2 is a possible D gene (6 bases). Trimming took off 3 bases at V and 7 bases at J, with 15 bases between the two ends. Germline V CDR1 and CDR2: ENHRY, SYGVKD. The CDR3 spans 15 residues. The CDR3: CAISEPSGRGGELFF. CDR3 nucleotide sequence: TGTGCCATCAGTGAACCCTCCGGGCGGGGCGGGGAGCTGTTTTTT.

The chain couples TRBV18 to TRBJ2-3; 7 bases agree with TRBD2. This CDR3 contains 13 residues. Germline CDR1 and CDR2: KGHSH and LQKENI. The V gene end was trimmed by 5 bases and the J gene end by 2 bases; junction bases not matched to a gene: 1. The CDR3 loop reads CASSSGTTDTQYF. The DNA for the CDR3 is TGTGCCAGCTCAAGCGGGACCACAGATACGCAGTATTTT.

V usage is TRBV19 and J usage is TRBJ2-5; 14 nucleotides match TRBD2. Germline CDR1 LNHDA, CDR2 SQIVND (reference sequence). The V gene end was trimmed by 7 bases and the J gene end by 3 bases; junction bases not matched to a gene: 4. The CDR3 sequence is 15 residues long. CDR3 region: CASKRTSGGKETQYF. The CDR3 nucleotides read TGTGCCAGTAAACGGACTAGCGGGGGGAAAGAGACCCAGTACTTC.

The chain uses TRBV28 and TRBJ2-2, with D possibly TRBD2 on 6 matching bases. The CDR3 runs 14 residues. Germline V gene lookup returns CDR1 MDHEN and CDR2 SYDVKM. The V end was cut by 6 bases, the J end by 6 bases, with 14 bases between. The CDR3 here is CASRGTQKAGELFF. CDR3 in DNA: TGTGCCAGCAGGGGGACTCAGAAAGCCGGGGAGCTGTTTTTT.

The V call is TRBV9, the J call TRBJ1-1, with D tentatively TRBD1 (5 bases). The V gene lost 0 bases and the J gene lost 11 bases, with 11 bases spanning the gap. Germline V gene data show CDR1 as SGDLS and CDR2 as YYNGEE. The CDR3 has 12 residues. For the CDR3, the DNA is TGTGCCAGCAGCGTAGAAAGGGGTAGGGCTTTCTTT. It encodes CASSVERGRAFF.

The chain links TRBV27 to TRBJ2-1; TRBD2 matches at 7 bases. V gave up 6 bases and J gave up 2 bases; unmatched junction bases: 28. Germline V gene data show CDR1 as MNHEY and CDR2 as SMNVEV (reference sequence). This CDR3 is 22 amino acids long. CDR3 bases: TGTGCCAGCAGCCCCACTATGACGAGGACTAGACCCAGAGTTTATGCCTACAATGAGCAGTTCTTC. It yields the protein CASSPTMTRTRPRVYAYNEQFF.

V gene TRBV21-1 combines with J gene TRBJ2-3; the listed D gene, TRBD1, was not tested against the DNA. TRBV21-1 is labeled a pseudogene. The CDR3 is made up of 16 amino acids. CDR3: CASSNNRVSSTDTQYF. The CDR3 nucleotides are TGTGCCAGCAGCAACAACAGGGTTTCTAGCACAGATACGCAGTATTTT.

J is TRBJ2-3 and V is TRBV6-4, with a weak D call TRBD2 (6 bases). This CDR3 region has 16 residues. Per the germline V gene, CDR1 is MRHNA and CDR2 is SNTAGT. The V and J ends lost 6 bases and 1 base respectively, with 17 bases between them. The CDR3 region has the DNA TGTGCCAGCAGCCCTCAGACGGGACTCGGCACAGATACGCAGTATTTT. Its translation is CASSPQTGLGTDTQYF.

V is TRBV18 and J is TRBJ2-7; 8 nucleotides line up with TRBD1. This CDR3 comprises 16 residues. V shed 5 bases and J 7 bases; nucleotides not matched to a gene: 16. From germline, CDR1 is KGHSH and CDR2 LQKENI. The CDR3 loop reads CASSTTPTGDGGEQYF. The CDR3, as DNA: TGTGCCAGCTCAACTACCCCGACAGGGGATGGGGGAGAGCAGTACTTC. Together with reference TRBV18 and TRBJ2-7, the CDR3 gives the full variable domain: NAGVMQNPRHLVRRRGQEARLRCSPMKGHSHVYWYRQLPEEGLKFMVYLQKENIIDESGMPKERFSAEFPKEGPSILRIQQVVRGDSAAYFCASSTTPTGDGGEQYFGPGTRLTVT.